This T cell receptor beta chain emerged from a study of cytomegalovirus exposure and HLA in healthy donors (dated by TCRdb to 2016 to 2017). Background for the entire study: In an earlier analysis of approximately 500 of the donors, 250 to 300 Gb of sequence data and 90 million to 120 million unique TCR beta sequences from 150 million to 200 million T cells were reported. Roughly 310 gigabases of sequencing data and approximately 84 million unique TCR sequences were included in an early release covering around 650 HLA-typed donors. Of the 398 genotyped donors, more than 75% were placed in the genetic ancestry cluster associated with self-reported Caucasian donors. The study was designed to test whether signatures of past pathogen exposure could be identified by cataloging public T cell receptors. The T cell repertoires of several hundred subjects were profiled by immunosequencing and related to cytomegalovirus serostatus. A separate validation cohort of roughly 130 different subjects was used in addition to the approximately 700-subject first cohort. To predict cytomegalovirus infection status, the study brought together high-throughput TCR immunosequencing, statistical association of individual TCRs with disease status, and machine learning. To study patterns of TCR occurrence, a later analysis re-analyzed previously published TCR beta repertoires from under 750 donors and added high-resolution HLA genotyping. Rather than drawing on any new phenotypic data, the later analysis identified candidate immune exposures from TCR beta sequences and the way those sequences occurred across donors. An earlier analysis of approximately 580 of the donors used high-throughput TCR beta sequencing to judge whether each TCR beta V gene segment behaved as functional or pseudogenic. Alongside the repertoire data, information on donor age, sex, ethnicity and CMV serostatus was compiled. Genome-wide SNP genotypes for about three fifths of the roughly 670 donors were used in a later genetic analysis, which treated that subset as a discovery cohort. Every discovery cohort repertoire had been produced on one sequencing platform. HLA typing included class I and class II loci at four-digit resolution. Typing coverage differed by locus: A, B, C, DRB1 and DQB1 were typed in roughly 620-640 donors, DQA1 in 500 to 550, DPA1 in 600 to 610, and DPB1 in around 490. Because of strong linkage in the cohort, five DR-DQ haplotypes were treated as single units for association and clustering. Among around 400 genotyped donors of the cohort, an average of 235,054 unique TCR beta nucleotide sequences were sequenced per donor, roughly a sixth of them non-productive.

Trimming removed 7 bases from V and 0 bases from J, leaving 12 bases between the germline ends. From the cysteine through the phenylalanine, the CDR3 covers 14 amino acids. Solely the CDR3 DNA is kept, with 42 bases framed from the first base. The germline V gene provides CDR1 MDHEN and CDR2 SYDVKM. Library prep was done by the immunoSEQ multiplex PCR assay. The multiplex PCR relied on a mix of 60 forward primers for TCR Vbeta segments and 13 reverse primers for TCR Jbeta segments. Amplification of the CDR3 region of rearranged TCR beta genes was performed with a multiplex PCR assay on genomic DNA. The Illumina HiSeq System was used to sequence the amplified TCR beta libraries as 87-base-pair reads. As for how the authors treated the data: A later analysis tallied roughly 76 million unique TCR beta chains across the 660 or so repertoires, and around 10 million of those chains were shared by two or more donors. Raw reads were error-corrected and collapsed into unique sequences with a nearest-neighbor algorithm that merged closely related sequences to remove PCR and sequencing errors. CDR3 sequences were aligned to IMGT reference sequences to assign V, D and J gene segments. For a sequence to be retained, a match of at least six nucleotides to both a V gene segment and a J gene segment was required. A rearrangement counted as productive if the CDR3 had no stop codons and remained in frame with V and J, and every other rearrangement counted as non-productive. Following IMGT convention, CDR3 was defined as the stretch from the second conserved V-encoded cysteine to the conserved J-encoded phenylalanine. The earlier analysis of about 590 of the donors excluded sequences that lacked an unambiguous match to a single V gene segment. In an earlier analysis of about 590 of the donors, a V segment was called functional when productive rearrangements were above 56.7%, and segregating when the standard deviation between donors exceeded 5%. A statistical classification framework was developed to diagnose cytomegalovirus status using the catalog of TCR beta chain sequences. In a later analysis, V and J genes were assigned by comparing TCR nucleotide sequences against IMGT/GENE-DB human TR gene sequences. Using the TCRdist pipeline, a later analysis assigned CDR3 sequences along with most-parsimonious VDJ recombination scenarios. A later analysis defined each TCR beta chain by its CDR3 amino acid sequence plus V-gene family, and excluded reads lacking a unique V-gene family. As a way to deal with suspected cross-contamination and a sequencing artifact, a later analysis dropped under 600 nucleotide sequences that were highly shared and had low generation probability. For each public chain, a later analysis derived a clonal expansion index from normalized ranks of inferred template counts within each repertoire. A later analysis computed generation probabilities with a VDJ recombination model fitted to out-of-frame rearrangements, and checked the results against IGoR. In a later analysis, TCR-TCR, TCR-HLA and TCR-CMV co-occurrence was scored with hypergeometric tests, and a repertoire-size bias correction was applied to TCR pairs. False discovery rates were estimated in a later analysis by permuting HLA or CMV assignments 20 times. In a later analysis, co-occurring TCRs were grouped with DBSCAN, and TCRdist sequence similarity was added when clustering was performed within HLA-allele-positive subsets. Repertoires with fewer than 30,000 or more than 120,000 public chains, plus five repertoires with anomalous nucleotide sharing, were excluded from co-occurrence clustering. Not all clones reach the TCRdb copy of this immuneACCESS table, which keeps in-frame sequences only. Checked studies attribute under half of the gap to unresolved V genes and leave the rest unexplained. Clone size and the V and J calls come from that table; the DNA yielded D and trimming. The sample table holds roughly 100,000 clones, of which around 76% were seen once. The top ten clonotypes cover roughly 7% of the sample.

Concerning this clone itself: The target of this receptor is not known. Nothing much larger sits one base from this clone, and base qualities are not available.

The cohort comprised some 680 healthy bone marrow donors. Cohort members were all nominally healthy when sampled, although unrecorded immune exposures were likely present. The donor was CMV seropositive and was included in the group of 250 to 350 seropositive cohort members. Each donor provided a peripheral blood sample, and peripheral blood mononuclear cells were used for TCR beta sequencing. The Qiagen DNeasy Blood Extraction Kit was used to extract genomic DNA from the blood cell samples. Broader findings and caveats from the paper: A further reported finding was that TCR beta sequences accurately predicted the HLA-A and HLA-B alleles for most subjects in the first cohort. The study gave a list of around 170 TCR beta chains associated with cytomegalovirus. The presence/absence analyses assumed that sequencing depth was roughly uniform across donors, and that assumption may not be true. When HLA alleles, especially DR and DQ, strongly co-occurred, TCR associations were difficult to assign to individual alleles. A later analysis found that most CMV-associated TCR beta chains appeared HLA-restricted, with HLA associations seemingly driven largely by CMV exposure. The authors suggested that the approach could potentially be generalized to other disease states and immunological phenotypes. The sequencing pipeline was judged likely to have produced a cluster of highly shared sequence variants as a technical artifact. In a later analysis, HLA-associated TCR beta chains showed more clonal expansion and lower generation probabilities than non-associated chains that were equally common. For the cohort, immune exposure information was limited to CMV serostatus. In a later analysis, several top co-occurrence clusters were reported to appear linked to parvovirus B19, influenza, CMV and Epstein-Barr virus. A few of the identified cytomegalovirus-associated TCR beta chains were confirmed in vitro to be specific for cytomegalovirus antigens. In a later analysis, the rate of TCR association differed among HLA loci, with DRB1 alleles having the most associated TCRs and HLA-C alleles having the fewest. Some IMGT-functional V segments, including TRBV6-2 and TRBV6-3, could not be distinguished by the 87-base-pair reads and were therefore excluded. While some public TCRs were present in many individuals, most TCR sequences turned up only very rarely across donors. Because counts were too low, roughly 16 rarely observed V segments, including chromosome 9 orphons, were excluded from the earlier analysis of 587 of the donors. Correlated functional status among segregating V segments might reflect linkage disequilibrium, but an unknown experimental factor could not be ruled out. Because HLA typing was missing for some donors at each locus, association tests included only the typed subset. Broadly in line with IMGT annotations, most TCR beta V segments showed up in productive rearrangements about 87% or about 30% of the time in an earlier analysis of roughly 590 of the donors. In a later genetic analysis, fewer N-insertions in productive TCRs were reported among donors in an Asian-associated ancestry cluster than the roughly 640-donor mean. Only TCR beta chains were sequenced in this cohort, and the absence of alpha or paired-chain data limited detectable features. V-gene and J-gene trimming of TCR beta chains was associated with a missense DCLRE1C variant in a later genetic analysis, and the association was replicated in an independent cohort. At a false discovery rate of 0.05, a later analysis linked some 17,000 TCR beta sequences to specific HLA alleles. The classifier was reported to diagnose cytomegalovirus status with high specificity and sensitivity in both the original and validation cohorts.

The clonotype comes from a man in his forties in good health and CMV-seropositive. Input material: PBMCs. The rearrangement combines TRBV28 with TRBJ1-1; the D gene is not confidently resolved. At the DNA level, the sequence is TGTGCCAGCACCCTTCTAAATATGAACACTGAAGCTTTCTTT. This encodes CASTLLNMNTEAFF.